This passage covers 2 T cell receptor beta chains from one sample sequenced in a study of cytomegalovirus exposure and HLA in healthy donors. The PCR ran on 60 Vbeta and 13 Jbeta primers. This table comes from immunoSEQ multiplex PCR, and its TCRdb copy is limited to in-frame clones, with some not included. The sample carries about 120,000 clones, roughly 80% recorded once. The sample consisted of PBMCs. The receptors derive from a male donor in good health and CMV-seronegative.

The CDR3 DNA reads TGTGCCAGCAGCTTAGTCATTGGGACTAGCGGGATTCTCGCCTGGGAGCAGTACTTC. It translates to CASSLVIGTSGILAWEQYF. This chain joins TRBV7-2 and TRBJ2-7; TRBD2 agrees at 13 bases. CDR3 length equals 19 residues. CDR1 is SGHTA and CDR2 is FQGNSA in the germline V gene. V shed 1 base, J shed 7 bases, and the junction held 16 bases outside the gene matches.

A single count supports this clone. The CDR3 reads CASSLRGSGGGQETQYF. The CDR3, as DNA: TGTGCCAGCAGCTTAAGGGGTAGCGGGGGGGGCCAAGAGACCCAGTACTTC. The chain combines TRBV11-2 with TRBJ2-5; 11 nucleotides match TRBD2. With V trimmed by 2 bases and J by 1 base, 6 bases remained unmatched. This CDR3 has 17 residues. CDR1 SGHAT and CDR2 FQNNGV come from the germline V gene.